This entry lists 18 T cell receptor beta chains sequenced from one sample in a study of blood T cell repertoires in COVID-19. Assay: immunoSEQ multiplex PCR; the TCRdb copy retains only in-frame clones and omits some. The sample lists approximately 170,000 clones, about four fifths occurring once. Sample: PBMCs or T cells enriched from blood (not recorded which). All receptors come from a woman in her twenties or thirties who had recovered from COVID-19.

The gene calls are TRBV21-1 and TRBJ2-2; TRBD1, the table's D call, lacks a check against the DNA. TRBV21-1 is deemed a pseudogene. The CDR3 length is 20 residues. The chain's CDR3 is CASSSWQGVRSIPNTGELFF. The DNA for the CDR3 is TGTGCCAGCAGCAGTTGGCAGGGGGTTCGTTCCATACCGAACACCGGGGAGCTGTTTTTT.

The V gene is TRBV6-1, the J gene TRBJ1-2; 7 nucleotides match TRBD1. Germline CDR1 reads MNHNS; CDR2 reads SASEGT. Unmatched junction bases numbered 3, after V lost 3 bases and J lost 2 bases. The CDR3 is 14 residues long. The CDR3 region is CASSDKQGNYGYTF. CDR3 DNA: TGTGCCAGCAGTGATAAACAGGGGAACTATGGCTACACCTTC.

The rearrangement links TRBV20-1 to TRBJ1-4; TRBD1 is a possible D gene (5 bases). The CDR3 runs 11 residues. Trimming took off 4 bases at V and 5 bases at J, with 5 bases between the two ends. Germline V gives CDR1 DFQATT, CDR2 SNEGSKA (reference sequence). CDR3 loop: CSATGNEKLFF. The CDR3 DNA reads TGCAGTGCTACAGGGAATGAAAAACTGTTTTTT.

This rearrangement joins TRBV5-1 to TRBJ1-1; D perhaps matches TRBD1 (5 bases). Germline V gene lookup returns CDR1 SGHRS and CDR2 YFSETQ. This CDR3 region has 14 residues. V lost 1 base and J lost 6, with 13 bases in between. The CDR3 DNA reads as TGCGCCAGCAGCTTGACGGGGGGAACACCTGAAGCTTTCTTT. Its translation: CASSLTGGTPEAFF. Combining the CDR3 with reference TRBV5-1 and TRBJ1-1 gives the whole variable domain KAGVTQTPRYLIKTRGQQVTLSCSPISGHRSVSWYQQTPGQGLQFLFEYFSETQRNKGNFPGRFSGRQFSNSRSEMNVSTLELGDSALYLCASSLTGGTPEAFFGQGTRLTVV.

The V call is TRBV19, the J call TRBJ1-1; TRBD1 aligns across 7 bases. The germline CDR1 and CDR2 sequences are LNHDA and SQIVND (reference sequence). CDR3 length: 16 residues. V lost 9 bases to trimming and J lost 2 bases; unmatched junction nucleotides: 15. CDR3: CASRSDRRGNNTEAFF. The CDR3 DNA reads as TGTGCCAGCAGATCGGACAGGCGGGGTAATAACACTGAAGCTTTCTTT.

The rearrangement links TRBV5-1 to TRBJ2-3; 7 nucleotides agree with TRBD2. This CDR3 contains 18 residues. The germline V gene encodes CDR1 SGHRS and CDR2 YFSETQ. V trimming: 5 bases; J trimming: 2 bases; junction bases outside the gene matches: 17. CDR3 DNA sequence: TGCGCCAGCAGGAGAGGGCTACTGGTCGGGGGGATCACAGATACGCAGTATTTT. It is translated as CASRRGLLVGGITDTQYF.

J is TRBJ1-3 and V is TRBV7-2, with 9 bases fitting TRBD1. The CDR3 runs to 16 residues. J gave up 4 bases and V 4 bases, and 8 bases lay outside the gene matches. Per the germline V gene, CDR1 is SGHTA and CDR2 is FQGNSA. Here the CDR3 reads CASSSHGTGKGNTIYF. For the CDR3, the DNA is TGTGCCAGCAGCTCCCACGGGACAGGGAAAGGAAACACCATATATTTT.

The gene calls are TRBV5-1 and TRBJ1-2; the D is unclear. The V end lost 4 bases, the J end lost 3 bases, and 10 bases lay between the germline ends. Germline CDR1 reads SGHRS; CDR2 reads YFSETQ. This CDR3 is 13 amino acids long. The CDR3 DNA reads as TGCGCCAGCAGCCCGGAGAATGACTATGGCTACACCTTC. Translating gives CASSPENDYGYTF. The variable domain in full, completed from reference TRBV5-1 and TRBJ1-2, reads KAGVTQTPRYLIKTRGQQVTLSCSPISGHRSVSWYQQTPGQGLQFLFEYFSETQRNKGNFPGRFSGRQFSNSRSEMNVSTLELGDSALYLCASSPENDYGYTFGSGTRLTVV.

On this clone: Other nucleotide sequences in the sample specify the same CDR3. The V gene is TRBV3-1 (or the pseudogene TRBV3-2), the J gene TRBJ1-3; perhaps TRBD1 as D (5 bases). This CDR3 is 14 amino acids long. Looked up from germline, CDR1 is LGHDT and CDR2 is YNNKEL (reference sequence). The germline V and J ends were trimmed by 3 bases and 1 base, with 7 bases remaining between them. This CDR3 is CASSHQGSGNTIYF. The CDR3 bases are TGTGCCAGCAGCCACCAGGGTTCTGGAAACACCATATATTTT.

The rearrangement joins TRBV2 to TRBJ1-1; possible D gene TRBD1, 5 bases. The V and J ends lost 4 bases and 6 bases respectively, with 18 bases between them. Per the germline V gene, CDR1 is SNHLY and CDR2 is FYNNEI. The CDR3 loop spans 15 amino acids. This CDR3 reads CASSGKVGGPSEAFF. The CDR3, as DNA: TGTGCCAGCAGTGGGAAGGTCGGGGGACCCTCTGAAGCTTTCTTT.

CDR3: CASSLGPQTGSEQYV. The CDR3 DNA reads as TGCGCCAGCAGCTTGGGCCCACAGACAGGGAGTGAGCAGTACGTC. The chain couples TRBV5-1 to TRBJ2-7; TRBD1 matches at 7 bases. Unmatched junction bases numbered 10, after V lost 0 bases and J lost 7 bases. Germline CDR1 and CDR2: SGHRS and YFSETQ. The CDR3 extends over 15 amino acids.

The count of this clone is one. The chain is built from TRBV28 and TRBJ2-4; 7 bases fit TRBD2. The CDR3 extends over 16 amino acids. Germline V gives CDR1 MDHEN, CDR2 SYDVKM. After removal of 2 bases from V and 0 bases from J, the junction contained 4 bases not matched to a gene. The CDR3 is CASSLAGVEAKNIQYF. The CDR3 coding sequence is TGTGCCAGCAGTTTAGCGGGAGTTGAAGCCAAAAACATTCAGTACTTC.

This chain connects TRBV11-2 to TRBJ2-7; 8 bases align to TRBD2. With 8 bases clipped from V and 2 bases from J, the junction kept 8 bases outside the gene matches. The germline V gene encodes CDR1 SGHAT and CDR2 FQNNGV. There are 14 residues in the CDR3. The CDR3 reads CASGASGWPYEQYF. In nucleotides, the CDR3 is TGTGCCAGCGGGGCTAGCGGGTGGCCCTACGAGCAGTACTTC. Looking up the rest from reference TRBV11-2 and TRBJ2-7 gives the full variable domain: EAGVAQSPRYKIIEKRQSVAFWCNPISGHATLYWYQQILGQGPKLLIQFQNNGVVDDSQLPKDRFSAERLKGVDSTLKIQPAKLEDSAVYLCASGASGWPYEQYFGPGTRLTVT.

V usage is TRBV7-8 and J usage is TRBJ1-5; TRBD1 might be the D (6 bases). Trimming shortened V by 5 bases and J by 9 bases, and 14 bases separated the two germline ends. In germline, CDR1 is SGHVS, CDR2 FQNEAQ. The CDR3 totals 13 residues. The CDR3 DNA reads TGTGCCAGCAGCCAGGACAGAATCATGCCCCAGCATTTT. It codes for CASSQDRIMPQHF.

A single count supports this clone. V is TRBV6-5 and J is TRBJ1-6, with 8 bases identical to TRBD1. V trimming: 6 bases; J trimming: 6 bases; junction bases outside the gene matches: 7. Germline CDR1 is MNHEY and CDR2 is SVGAGI. The CDR3 extends over 15 amino acids. The CDR3 reads CASSRQGSGNSPLHF. The CDR3 DNA sequence: TGTGCCAGCAGCAGACAGGGGTCGGGTAATTCACCCCTCCACTTT.

This sequence joins TRBV28 and TRBJ2-1; 9 positions agree with TRBD1. This CDR3 has 15 amino acids. Trimming took 7 bases from V and 7 from J; bases not matched to a gene: 11. The V gene's germline CDR1 is MDHEN and CDR2 SYDVKM. The CDR3 sequence: CASTSPGTGSNEQFF. The CDR3 DNA sequence: TGTGCCAGCACCTCTCCCGGGACAGGGAGTAATGAGCAGTTCTTC.

The gene calls are TRBV7-2 and TRBJ1-2; TRBD1 agrees at 8 bases. V lost 7 bases to trimming and J lost 4 bases; unmatched junction nucleotides: 8. CDR3 size: 14 residues. Germline CDR1 is SGHTA and CDR2 is FQGNSA. CDR3 DNA sequence: TGTGCCAGCAATCCCAGGGGGCAGTTCTATGGCTACACCTTC. It is translated as CASNPRGQFYGYTF. The full variable domain, rest sourced from reference TRBV7-2 and TRBJ1-2, is GAGVSQSPSNKVTEKGKDVELRCDPISGHTALYWYRQSLGQGLEFLIYFQGNSAPDKSGLPSDRFSAERTGGSVSTLTIQRTQQEDSAVYLCASNPRGQFYGYTFGSGTRLTVV.

The chain employs TRBV9 and TRBJ2-1; 9 bases map to TRBD1. V trimming: 0 bases; J trimming: 6 bases; junction bases outside the gene matches: 7. The CDR3 spans 16 residues. The germline V gene has CDR1 SGDLS and CDR2 YYNGEE. The DNA for the CDR3 is TGTGCCAGCAGCGTAGGGAGCCGGGACAGGGCCAATGAGCAGTTCTTC. It yields the protein CASSVGSRDRANEQFF.